This entry lists 27 T cell receptor beta chains sequenced from one sample in a study of OX40 agonist ivuxolimab in advanced cancers. Sequencing was performed with immunoSEQ multiplex PCR; in TCRdb, only in-frame clones are kept and a portion is missing. Of tens of thousands of clones listed, about 90% are singletons. Here the sequenced sample was CD4+ or CD8+ T cells sorted from blood, taken in a trial of the OX40 agonist ivuxolimab. Receptors were obtained from an adult with an advanced solid tumor such as melanoma, head and neck, liver or kidney cancer.

In this sample, this clone turned up once. V is TRBV13 and J is TRBJ2-7, with TRBD2 as a possible D gene (5 bases). CDR1 and CDR2 from the germline V gene are PRHDT and FYEKMQ (reference sequence). The CDR3 extends over 14 amino acids. With 5 bases removed from V and 2 bases from J, the gap between germline ends came to 13 bases. CDR3 sequence (DNA): TGTGCCAGCAGCCCCCGGGGAGCCACCTACGAGCAGTACTTC. It yields the protein CASSPRGATYEQYF.

This chain uses TRBV6-5 with TRBJ1-1; possibly TRBD1 for D (6 bases). Trimming took off 3 bases at V and 0 bases at J, with 11 bases between the two ends. CDR3 length: 15 residues. The V gene's germline CDR1 is MNHEY and CDR2 SVGAGI. This CDR3 is CASSYYRELNTEAFF. In nucleotides, the CDR3 is TGTGCCAGCAGTTATTACAGGGAACTGAACACTGAAGCTTTCTTT.

For this clone: At the DNA level, this CDR3 is encoded by other sequences in the same sample as well. The chain uses TRBV6-5 and TRBJ1-4; D gene uncertain. Per germline, CDR1 MNHEY and CDR2 SVGAGI. CDR3 length equals 15 residues. V gave up 0 bases and J gave up 0 bases, with 5 bases separating them. In DNA, the CDR3 is TGTGCCAGCAGTTACTCGGGCGCAACTAATGAAAAACTGTTTTTT. Its translation: CASSYSGATNEKLFF.

The chain combines TRBV13 with TRBJ2-1; D not certain. Per the germline V gene, CDR1 is PRHDT and CDR2 is FYEKMQ (reference sequence). Trimming pared 5 bases from V and 1 base from J, leaving 9 bases between. The CDR3 has 14 amino acids. The CDR3 sequence: CASSAMGSYNEQFF. Here the CDR3 DNA reads TGTGCCAGCAGCGCCATGGGGTCCTACAATGAGCAGTTCTTC.

This clone was found once. The V and J genes are TRBV6-6 and TRBJ2-5; the D is unclear. The CDR3 length is 10 residues. V lost 8 bases to trimming and J lost 5 bases, with 6 bases between them. Germline CDR1 is MNHNY and CDR2 is SVGAGI (reference sequence). CDR3 nucleotides: TGTGCCAGCCAGTCGGAGACCCAGTACTTC. Its translation is CASQSETQYF.

The chain employs TRBV29-1 and TRBJ1-1; perhaps TRBD1 as D (6 bases). Germline-derived CDR1 and CDR2 are SQVTM and ANQGSEA. V was clipped by 4 bases and J by 4 bases, with 10 bases between them. This CDR3 region has 12 residues. The CDR3 DNA is TGCAGCGTTGCTGACAGGCCCACTGAAGCTTTCTTT. This translates into CSVADRPTEAFF.

The rearrangement uses TRBV7-8 and TRBJ2-7; 10 nucleotides line up with TRBD1. V gave up 4 bases and J gave up 11 bases; unmatched junction bases: 5. The CDR3 length is 12 residues. Germline values: CDR1 SGHVS, CDR2 FQNEAQ. CDR3 DNA sequence: TGTGCCAGCAGCTCCGCCGGGACAGGGGAGTACTTC. This codes for CASSSAGTGEYF.

The rearrangement uses TRBV4-3 and TRBJ2-1, with 8 bases aligning to TRBD1. Germline-derived CDR1 and CDR2 are LGHNA and YSLEER. The CDR3 is 16 residues long. Unmatched junction bases numbered 8, after V lost 3 bases and J lost 4 bases. CDR3 DNA: TGCGCCAGCAGCCACCGGACAGGGAAGAAGTACAATGAGCAGTTCTTC. Encoded protein: CASSHRTGKKYNEQFF.

This sequence joins TRBV21-1 and TRBJ1-4; the table assigns TRBD1, which was not confirmed against the DNA. TRBV21-1 is shown as a pseudogene. This CDR3 contains 22 residues. The CDR3 bases are TGTGCCAGCAGCAAAGAGCCCAGGGTGGATGTCAAAGGGCCCCGAACTAATGAAAAACTGTTTTTT. Its protein product is CASSKEPRVDVKGPRTNEKLFF.

The chain recombines TRBV5-8 with TRBJ2-3; tentative D call: TRBD1 (5 bases). The CDR3 extends over 13 amino acids. V lost 2 bases and J lost 6, with 10 bases in between. CDR1 SGHTS and CDR2 YDEGEE come from the germline V gene. In DNA, the CDR3 is TGTGCCAGCAGCTTCGGCAGGGATGATACGCAGTATTTT. It translates to CASSFGRDDTQYF.

The genes are TRBV6-1 and TRBJ2-6, with 11 bases matching TRBD1. This CDR3 comprises 16 residues. With 4 bases clipped from V and 2 bases from J, the junction kept 1 base outside the gene matches. Germline V CDR1 and CDR2: MNHNS, SASEGT. The CDR3 region has the DNA TGTGCCAGCAGTGGGACAGGGGGCGCTGGGGCCAACGTCCTGACTTTC. Translated, it gives CASSGTGGAGANVLTF.

The chain couples TRBV7-9 to TRBJ2-1; TRBD2 matches 7 bases. Per the germline V gene, CDR1 is SEHNR and CDR2 is FQNEAQ (reference sequence). The trim removed 7 bases at V and 7 bases at J, leaving 13 bases unmatched. The CDR3 runs 15 residues. The DNA of the CDR3 is TGTGCCAGCATACGCGCAGGGCTAGCGGTTAATGAGCAGTTCTTC. Translating it yields CASIRAGLAVNEQFF.

This sequence joins TRBV2 and TRBJ1-4; D gene ambiguous. Germline V lookup: CDR1 SNHLY, CDR2 FYNNEI. V was pared by 4 bases and J by 7 bases, with 13 bases between. This CDR3 has 14 amino acids. The CDR3 sequence is CASSATGPIEKLFF. The CDR3 DNA follows: TGTGCCAGCAGTGCAACCGGACCTATTGAAAAACTGTTTTTT.

V is TRBV4-1 and J is TRBJ2-1; TRBD2 might be the D (6 bases). The CDR3 loop spans 16 amino acids. The germline gives CDR1 MGHRA, CDR2 YSYEKL. The V gene lost 0 bases and the J gene lost 4 bases, with 13 bases spanning the gap. The CDR3 bases are TGCGCCAGCAGCCAAGATCCGACGGGAGTGTACAATGAGCAGTTCTTC. This codes for CASSQDPTGVYNEQFF.

The chain is built from TRBV28 and TRBJ1-1, with 7 bases lining up with TRBD1. The germline V gene has CDR1 MDHEN and CDR2 SYDVKM. The V and J ends lost 6 bases and 0 bases, in that order; junction bases with no gene match: 4. CDR3 size: 14 residues. In DNA form, the CDR3 reads TGTGCCAGCAGACAACAGGGGTTGAACACTGAAGCTTTCTTT. Its translation is CASRQQGLNTEAFF.

This clone was seen a handful of times. The chain couples TRBV14 to TRBJ1-1; D gene uncertain. The germline gives CDR1 SGHDN, CDR2 FVKESK. V lost 3 bases and J 1 base, leaving 6 bases between the germline ends. CDR3 length: 13 residues. CDR3: CASSQRTNTEAFF. The DNA for the CDR3 is TGTGCCAGCAGCCAGAGAACGAACACTGAAGCTTTCTTT.

This clone showed up just once. The chain links TRBV4-3 to TRBJ1-1, with TRBD1 identical over 9 bases. Germline V lookup: CDR1 LGHNA, CDR2 YSLEER. CDR3 size: 15 residues. J lost 5 bases, V lost 4 bases, and 8 bases had no gene match. The CDR3 loop reads CASSPGTGGLTEAFF. CDR3 nucleotides: TGCGCCAGCAGCCCGGGCACAGGGGGCCTGACTGAAGCTTTCTTT.

The chain combines TRBV6-6 with TRBJ2-1; 9 bases match TRBD2. Per germline, CDR1 MNHNY and CDR2 SVGAGI (reference sequence). The CDR3 is made up of 13 amino acids. Trimming cost V 5 bases and J 5 bases; bases outside gene matches: 1. CDR3 DNA sequence: TGTGCCAGCAGTCGGACTAGCGACAATGAGCAGTTCTTC. This gives the protein CASSRTSDNEQFF.

The chain couples TRBV5-1 to TRBJ1-2; 8 bases agree with TRBD1. V gave up 4 bases and J gave up 4 bases; unmatched junction bases: 15. Germline CDR1 and CDR2: SGHRS and YFSETQ. CDR3 length equals 17 residues. CDR3 sequence reads: CASSPVPGQDSSYGYTF. In DNA, the CDR3 is TGCGCCAGCAGCCCAGTTCCGGGACAGGATTCGAGCTATGGCTACACCTTC.

This clone was picked up one time. V is TRBV28 and J is TRBJ2-3, with 11 bases aligning to TRBD2. The CDR3 runs to 17 residues. Germline CDR1 MDHEN, CDR2 SYDVKM. V lost 6 bases, J lost 2 bases, and 10 bases stayed unmatched. CDR3 in amino acids: CASSTSGLAEFTDTQYF. In DNA form, the CDR3 reads TGTGCCAGCAGCACTTCGGGACTAGCGGAGTTCACAGATACGCAGTATTTT.

The gene calls are TRBV4-1 and TRBJ2-7; the match to TRBD2 covers 11 bases. CDR1 is MGHRA and CDR2 is YSYEKL in the germline V gene. The J segment lost 3 bases and the V segment lost 4 bases, leaving 5 bases of the junction unmatched. This CDR3 is built from 15 residues. The CDR3 nucleotides read TGCGCCAGCAGCCGGGGGACTAGCGGAGACTACGAGCAGTACTTC. Protein: CASSRGTSGDYEQYF.

V is TRBV5-6 and J is TRBJ2-2, with D tentatively TRBD2 (6 bases). Trimming removed 4 bases from V and 2 bases from J, with 18 bases in between. CDR3 length: 17 residues. The V gene's germline CDR1 is SGHDT and CDR2 YYEEEE. DNA of the CDR3: TGTGCCAGCAGCGCCCTGGGTTTAGCGGTAAACACCGGGGAGCTGTTTTTT. Translated, it gives CASSALGLAVNTGELFF.

In DNA, the CDR3 is TGTGCCAGCACCCCTTCTGTGGCTCAGCCCCAGCATTTT. It encodes CASTPSVAQPQHF. This chain joins TRBV28 and TRBJ1-5; D gene ambiguous. Per germline, CDR1 MDHEN and CDR2 SYDVKM. Trimming left V 7 bases short and J 6 bases short, with 13 bases between. CDR3 length equals 13 residues.

The rearrangement uses TRBV7-3 and TRBJ2-2; D gene uncertain. The CDR3 consists of 12 residues. Trimming took off 5 bases at V and 6 bases at J, with 7 bases between the two ends. Germline lookup yields CDR1 SGHTA and CDR2 FQGTGA. The CDR3 DNA reads TGTGCCAGCAGCCAAACGGCCGGGGAGCTGTTTTTT. Its translation: CASSQTAGELFF.

The chain has TRBV9 and TRBJ2-3; a possible D gene is TRBD2 (6 bases). This CDR3 is 14 amino acids long. Trimming removed 7 bases from V and 5 bases from J, with 17 bases in between. Germline V CDR1 and CDR2: SGDLS, YYNGEE. CDR3 nucleotide sequence: TGTGCCAGCTCGGGCGGGGCCACGGGAGATACGCAGTATTTT. This sequence encodes CASSGGATGDTQYF.

This clone was detected once. The V gene is TRBV4-1, the J gene TRBJ2-7; D possibly corresponds to TRBD2 (5 bases). The CDR3 spans 14 residues. Germline CDR1 reads MGHRA; CDR2 reads YSYEKL. V was trimmed by 4 bases and J by 3 bases, leaving 13 bases between them. The CDR3 DNA follows: TGCGCCAGCAGCCCTGTAGCAGCGGACTACGAGCAGTACTTC. Amino acids: CASSPVAADYEQYF.

This chain joins TRBV7-9 and TRBJ2-6, with D unclear. Germline-derived CDR1 and CDR2 are SEHNR and FQNEAQ (reference sequence). Between the trimmed V and J ends, which lost 4 bases and 0 bases, there was a span of 7 bases. CDR3 size: 15 residues. This CDR3 reads CASSSPTSGANVLTF. The DNA of the CDR3 is TGTGCCAGCAGCTCTCCGACCTCTGGGGCCAACGTCCTGACTTTC.